In this sample, the clone carrying this T cell receptor (beta chain) turned up a few times. The record originates from a study of Graves' ophthalmopathy and Graves' hyperthyroidism. Study overall: Peripheral blood sampling occurred at initial diagnosis, before any treatment.

Under 3 months in duration, the ophthalmopathy in affected donors had moderate-to-severe activity, CAS ≥3 and NOSPECS ≥4. For repertoire sequencing, the TCR beta CDR3 regions were amplified from RNA transcripts. Second-round multiplex PCR followed a first-round RT-PCR using HTBI primers. TCRdb recomputed calls from the multiplex PCR reads with MiXCR, one row per CDR3 protein. The data show some 750,000 distinct CDR3 sequences, 40% seen once. V gave up 7 bases and J gave up 4 bases; unmatched junction bases: 5. The CDR3 is 13 amino acids. The TCR originated in an adult man with Graves' ophthalmopathy. V gene TRBV12-3 or TRBV12-4 combines with J gene TRBJ1-2; TRBD1 aligns across 8 bases. Sequenced input: peripheral blood. CDR3 region: CASTETGAYGYTF. In nucleotides, the CDR3 is TGTGCCAGCACGGAGACAGGGGCCTATGGCTACACCTTC.